The sequence of this T cell receptor beta chain was determined in a study of T cell responses to AZD1222 COVID-19 vaccine. Study conclusions and caveats: Donor demographics were predominantly white British with a female majority; clonal diversity may be underestimated. When two AZD1222 doses had been given, Spike-specific TCR breadth and depth rose. Among those given AZD1222, only six or seven were seropositive at baseline.

Sequenced by immunoSEQ multiplex PCR; TCRdb stores in-frame clones only, minus some. The profile shows 120,000 or so clones, about 79% of them singletons. Note on this clone: Its matching antigen is unknown.

Pooling of second doses given at about 4 or about 12 weeks was done. V was shortened by 8 bases and J by 5 bases, with 27 bases between the two germline ends. CDR3 length equals 17 residues. Germline V lookup: CDR1 MDHEN, CDR2 SYDVKM. The chain is built from TRBV28 and TRBJ1-1; no reliable D call. The receptor comes from an adult who received the AZD1222 COVID-19 vaccine. Sequencing used peripheral blood, obtained 28 days after the second AZD1222 dose. This chain's CDR3 is CASRNFMRGGEVTEAFF. The CDR3 bases are TGTGCCAGCCGGAATTTCATGCGGGGAGGAGAGGTTACTGAAGCTTTCTTT.